These T cell receptor beta chains were read from a single sample in a study of blood T cell repertoires in COVID-19. The method was immunoSEQ multiplex PCR; TCRdb's version includes in-frame clones alone and lacks a portion of them. The sample gives around 250,000 clones, 70% to 90% of which show up once; roughly 5.8% is in the top ten. Source material: peripheral blood. These receptors were obtained from a man aged 55 to 70 with acute or convalescent COVID-19. CDR3s include the opening cysteine and the closing phenylalanine or tryptophan. A D gene is named only where the DNA matches it firmly. Clone size is stated in some rows and not others, as once, few, many or a class when expanded.

j_gene,abundance,d_gene,len,v_gene,CDR3nt,CDR3aa
TRBJ2-3,NA,NA,14,TRBV5-1,TGCGCCAGCAAACTACAGGAGGGATCAGATACGCAGTATTTT,CASKLQEGSDTQYF
TRBJ1-4,NA,TRBD1,14,TRBV7-2,TGTGCCAGCAGCTTAGGGACAGGGGGTGAAAAACTGTTTTTT,CASSLGTGGEKLFF
TRBJ1-6,NA,NA,13,TRBV7-3,TGTGCCAGCAGCTTAAACAGGGCTTCACCCCTCCACTTT,CASSLNRASPLHF
TRBJ2-6,NA,NA,17,TRBV7-9,TGTGCCAGCAGCTTAGTGGGCGTGCTCTCTGGGGCCAACGTCCTGACTTTC,CASSLVGVLSGANVLTF
TRBJ2-1,NA,NA,13,TRBV2,TGTGCCAGCTTGCACCTCGGTGACAATGAGCAGTTCTTC,CASLHLGDNEQFF
TRBJ1-6,NA,NA,14,TRBV28,TGTGCCAGCAGTCCACCGGGGGAGCATTCACCCCTCCACTTT,CASSPPGEHSPLHF
TRBJ2-2,NA,TRBD1,16,TRBV9,TGTGCCAGCAGCGGTTTCCGGGACAGGGGGCACGGGGAGCTGTTTTTT,CASSGFRDRGHGELFF
TRBJ2-5,NA,TRBD1,15,TRBV3-1/TRBV3-2,TGTGCCAGCAGCTTAGGGACAGGGGGAAGGGAGACCCAGTACTTC,CASSLGTGGRETQYF
TRBJ1-3,NA,NA,13,TRBV19,TGTGCCAGTAGTATAGCTCTAGGAAACACCATATATTTT,CASSIALGNTIYF
TRBJ1-3,NA,NA,16,TRBV5-1,TGCGCCAGCAGCTTGCAGGGGATGAACTCTGGAAACACCATATATTTT,CASSLQGMNSGNTIYF
TRBJ2-7,NA,NA,18,TRBV21-1,TGTGCCAGCAGCAAAGGTCCGGGACTAGCGGGAGCGGGCTTCGGGCAGTACTTC,CASSKGPGLAGAGFGQYF
TRBJ2-7,NA,TRBD1,17,TRBV24-1,TGTGCCACCAGTGGGGTGATACCGGGACAGGGAGCCTACGAGCAGTACTTC,CATSGVIPGQGAYEQYF
TRBJ2-7,NA,NA,14,TRBV2,TGTGCCAGCAGTCGTAGGACAGGGAGGGACGAGCAGTACTTC,CASSRRTGRDEQYF
TRBJ2-2,NA,NA,14,TRBV7-3,TGTGCCAGCAGCTCGGACTTGAACACCGGGGAGCTGTTTTTT,CASSSDLNTGELFF
TRBJ2-3,few,TRBD1,15,TRBV18,TGTGCCAGCTCACCTTATCAGGGGGACACAGATACGCAGTATTTT,CASSPYQGDTDTQYF
TRBJ2-2,NA,TRBD1,15,TRBV4-1,TGCGCCAGCAGCCAACAGGGACAGCTCACCGGGGAGCTGTTTTTT,CASSQQGQLTGELFF
TRBJ2-1,NA,NA,17,TRBV11-3,TGTGCCAGCAGCTCCCGGATTTGGGGAAGGGGTTCCGATGAGCAGTTCTTC,CASSSRIWGRGSDEQFF
TRBJ1-2,NA,TRBD1,13,TRBV19,TGTGCCACCGCGGGAGGGGGCAGCTATGGCTACACCTTC,CATAGGGSYGYTF
TRBJ1-5,NA,TRBD1,15,TRBV9,TGTGCCAGCAGTCAGGGGGTTGGGGGCGGACAGCCCCAGCATTTT,CASSQGVGGGQPQHF
TRBJ1-2,NA,NA,13,TRBV6-5,TGTGCCAGCAAAACGGAGGGAACCTATGGCTACACCTTC,CASKTEGTYGYTF
TRBJ1-5,NA,NA,16,TRBV6-6,TGTGCCAGCTATGTACTTCCAGGGATTAGCAATCAGCCCCAGCATTTT,CASYVLPGISNQPQHF
TRBJ2-3,NA,TRBD2,16,TRBV7-3,TGTGCCAGCAGCTTAGTGGGCGGGAGATCCACTGATACGCAGTATTTT,CASSLVGGRSTDTQYF
TRBJ1-2,NA,NA,13,TRBV18,TGTGCCAGCTCACCACCGGCAGGGGATGGCTACACCTTC,CASSPPAGDGYTF
TRBJ1-2,NA,NA,13,TRBV7-2,TGTGCCAGCAGCCCTACAGGTATCGATGGCTACACCTTC,CASSPTGIDGYTF
TRBJ2-7,NA,NA,14,TRBV18,TGTGCCAGCTCACCGGCAGGGTCCCCCTACGAGCAGTACTTC,CASSPAGSPYEQYF
TRBJ2-7,NA,NA,15,TRBV5-1,TGCGCCAGCAGCTTGGGGACAGCGAATATATACGAGCAGTACTTC,CASSLGTANIYEQYF
TRBJ2-1,NA,TRBD2,15,TRBV11-3,TGTGCCAGCAGTCCGGGACTAGCGGGAGATGGTGAGCAGTTCTTC,CASSPGLAGDGEQFF
TRBJ2-7,NA,NA,15,TRBV7-6,TGTGCCAGCAGCTCAGGGACTCCAAGCTCCTACGAGCAGTACTTC,CASSSGTPSSYEQYF
TRBJ2-2,few,TRBD2,18,TRBV5-1,TGCGCCAGCAGCTTGGGACTAGCGGGAGCCGCGAACACCGGGGAGCTGTTTTTT,CASSLGLAGAANTGELFF
TRBJ1-3,NA,TRBD1,13,TRBV9,TGTGCCAGCAGCGTGACAGGGTCGGACACCATATATTTT,CASSVTGSDTIYF
TRBJ2-5,NA,TRBD1,14,TRBV3-1/TRBV3-2,TGTGCCAGCAGCCAAGTACAGGGGGGCTTGACCCAGTACTTC,CASSQVQGGLTQYF
TRBJ1-2,NA,NA,14,TRBV5-8,TGTGCCAGCAGCTGGGACGGGGGGCCATCTGGCTACACCTTC,CASSWDGGPSGYTF
TRBJ1-2,NA,NA,13,TRBV30,TGTGCCTGGAGACCGATGCAAGAGGGAGGCTACACCTTC,CAWRPMQEGGYTF
TRBJ1-2,NA,NA,14,TRBV4-3,TGCGCCAGCAGCCTCCGCGGGGGCCAGGGGAGCTACACCTTC,CASSLRGGQGSYTF
TRBJ2-7,NA,NA,13,TRBV19,TGTGCCAGTAGTCTGGGAGTCTCCTACGAGCAGTACTTC,CASSLGVSYEQYF
TRBJ1-4,few,NA,12,TRBV28,TGTGCCAGCGGACTAAGAGGGGAAAAACTGTTTTTT,CASGLRGEKLFF